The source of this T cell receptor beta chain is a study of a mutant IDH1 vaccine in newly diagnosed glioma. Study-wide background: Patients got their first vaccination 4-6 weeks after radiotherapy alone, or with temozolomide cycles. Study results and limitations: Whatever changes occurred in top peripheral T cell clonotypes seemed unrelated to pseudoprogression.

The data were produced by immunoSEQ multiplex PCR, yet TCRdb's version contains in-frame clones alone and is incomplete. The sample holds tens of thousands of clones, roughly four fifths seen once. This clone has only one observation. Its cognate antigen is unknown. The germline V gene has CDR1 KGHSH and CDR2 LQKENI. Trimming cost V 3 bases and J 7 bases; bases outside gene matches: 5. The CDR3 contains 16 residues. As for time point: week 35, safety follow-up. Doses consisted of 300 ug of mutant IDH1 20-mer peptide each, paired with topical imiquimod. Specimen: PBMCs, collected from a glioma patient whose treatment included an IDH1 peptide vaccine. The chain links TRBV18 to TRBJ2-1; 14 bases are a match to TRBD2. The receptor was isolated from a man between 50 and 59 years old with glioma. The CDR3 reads CASSPKTSGGGNEQFF. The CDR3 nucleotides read TGTGCCAGCTCACCGAAGACTAGCGGGGGGGGGAATGAGCAGTTCTTC. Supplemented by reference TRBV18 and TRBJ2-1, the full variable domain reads NAGVMQNPRHLVRRRGQEARLRCSPMKGHSHVYWYRQLPEEGLKFMVYLQKENIIDESGMPKERFSAEFPKEGPSILRIQQVVRGDSAAYFCASSPKTSGGGNEQFFGPGTRLTVL.